This TCR beta chain appears in the sequencing data of a study of T cell repertoires in cytomegalovirus infection. The trim removed 8 bases at V and 6 bases at J, leaving 8 bases unmatched. Germline V gene sequence: CDR1 MNHNS, CDR2 SASEGT. This CDR3 region has 14 residues. This clonotype appeared many times. TCRdb re-called the reads with MiXCR, one entry per CDR3 protein. The data hold 150,000 or so distinct CDR3 sequences, with about 25% observed a single time. The material sequenced was PBMCs. This clonotype was sampled from a human donor in good health (CMV status not recorded). Some clones in this sample may be carry-over from other donors' samples. This chain connects TRBV6-1 to TRBJ1-5, with 9 bases aligning to TRBD1. CDR3 bases: TGTGCCAGCGGAAACACAGGGGGCGGTCAGCCCCAGCATTTT. Translated, it gives CASGNTGGGQPQHF.